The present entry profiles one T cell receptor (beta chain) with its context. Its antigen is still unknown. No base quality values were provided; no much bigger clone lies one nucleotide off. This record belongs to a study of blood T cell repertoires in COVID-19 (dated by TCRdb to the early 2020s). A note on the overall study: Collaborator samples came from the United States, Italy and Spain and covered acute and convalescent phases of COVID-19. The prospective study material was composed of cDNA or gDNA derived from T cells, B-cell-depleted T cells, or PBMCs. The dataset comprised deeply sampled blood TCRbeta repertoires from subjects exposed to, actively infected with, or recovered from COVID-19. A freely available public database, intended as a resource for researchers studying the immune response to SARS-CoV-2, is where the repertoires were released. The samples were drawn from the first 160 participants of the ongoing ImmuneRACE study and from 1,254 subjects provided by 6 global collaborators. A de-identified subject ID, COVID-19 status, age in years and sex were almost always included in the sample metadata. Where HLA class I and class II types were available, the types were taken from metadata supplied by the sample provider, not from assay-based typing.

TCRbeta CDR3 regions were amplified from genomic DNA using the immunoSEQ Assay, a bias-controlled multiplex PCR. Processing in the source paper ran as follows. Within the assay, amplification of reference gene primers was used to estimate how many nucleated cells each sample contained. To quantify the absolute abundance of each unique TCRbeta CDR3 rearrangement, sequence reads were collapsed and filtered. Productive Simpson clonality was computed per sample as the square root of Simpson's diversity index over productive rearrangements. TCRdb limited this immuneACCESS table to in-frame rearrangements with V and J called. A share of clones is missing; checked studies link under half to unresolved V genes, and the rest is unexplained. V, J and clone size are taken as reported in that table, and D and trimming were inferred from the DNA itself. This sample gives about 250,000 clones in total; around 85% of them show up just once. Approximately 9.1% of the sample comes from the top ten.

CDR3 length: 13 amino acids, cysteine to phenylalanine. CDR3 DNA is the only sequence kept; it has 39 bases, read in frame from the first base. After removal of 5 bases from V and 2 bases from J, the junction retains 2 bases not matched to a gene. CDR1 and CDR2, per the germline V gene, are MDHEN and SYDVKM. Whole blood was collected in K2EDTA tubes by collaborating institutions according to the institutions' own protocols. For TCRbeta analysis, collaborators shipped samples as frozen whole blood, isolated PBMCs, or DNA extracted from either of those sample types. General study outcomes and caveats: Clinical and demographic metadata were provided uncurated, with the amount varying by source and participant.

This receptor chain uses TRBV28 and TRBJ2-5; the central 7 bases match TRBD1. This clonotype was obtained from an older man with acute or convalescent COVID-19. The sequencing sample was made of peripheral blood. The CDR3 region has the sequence CASSPGQQETQYF. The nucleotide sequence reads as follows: TGTGCCAGCAGTCCGGGACAGCAAGAGACCCAGTACTTC.